A selection of T cell receptor beta chains follows, all from one sample in a study of shared clonotypes between healthy human individuals. Libraries were prepared by immunoSEQ multiplex PCR; TCRdb keeps only in-frame clonotypes and omits some of them. The data show about 700,000 clones, 92% seen once. Sequencing was carried out using naive CD8+ T cells sorted from blood. The receptors were sampled from a man aged 25 to 40 in good health. Each CDR3 is given with its conserved first and last residue. D genes are given only for firm matches. Part of the rows lack a size; the others show once, few, many or a class for expanded clones.

v_call: TRBV19; j_call: TRBJ2-3; d_call: NA; clone_size: NA; cdr3_nt: TGTGCCAGTAGTAGTGGAGTCTTCAGGACAGATACGCAGTATTTT; cdr3_aa: CASSSGVFRTDTQYF
v_call: TRBV6-4; j_call: TRBJ2-7; d_call: NA; clone_size: NA; cdr3_nt: TGTGCCAGCGAACCCGATGGACAGTTCTACGAGCAGTACTTC; cdr3_aa: CASEPDGQFYEQYF
v_call: TRBV27; j_call: TRBJ2-5; d_call: TRBD2; clone_size: NA; cdr3_nt: TGTGCCAGCGGCGCCGGGACTAGCGGGTCTGTACAGTACTTC; cdr3_aa: CASGAGTSGSVQYF
v_call: TRBV4-3; j_call: TRBJ1-1; d_call: TRBD1; clone_size: NA; cdr3_nt: TGCGCCAGCAACCACAGGGGGCTGACTGAAGCTTTCTTT; cdr3_aa: CASNHRGLTEAFF
v_call: TRBV10-2; j_call: TRBJ2-7; d_call: NA; clone_size: NA; cdr3_nt: TGCGCCAGCAGTCTCCAGGGGTATTCCTACGAGCAGTACTTC; cdr3_aa: CASSLQGYSYEQYF
v_call: TRBV27; j_call: TRBJ2-5; d_call: NA; clone_size: NA; cdr3_nt: TGTGCCAGCAGTTTATCCCCGGGACTTATGGAGACCCAGTACTTC; cdr3_aa: CASSLSPGLMETQYF
v_call: TRBV7-9; j_call: TRBJ2-7; d_call: NA; clone_size: NA; cdr3_nt: TGTGCCAGCAGCCGCAGGGATCGTTATGCCTACGAGCAGTACTTC; cdr3_aa: CASSRRDRYAYEQYF
v_call: TRBV6-6; j_call: TRBJ2-1; d_call: TRBD2; clone_size: NA; cdr3_nt: TGTGCCAGCAGTTACGGGCTAGCGGGAAATGAGCAGTTCTTC; cdr3_aa: CASSYGLAGNEQFF
v_call: TRBV28; j_call: TRBJ1-2; d_call: TRBD1; clone_size: NA; cdr3_nt: TGTGCCAGCAGTTTGTCCCGATTGGACAGGGGAGGGTTTGGGAACTATGGCTACACCTTC; cdr3_aa: CASSLSRLDRGGFGNYGYTF
v_call: TRBV23-1; j_call: TRBJ2-3; d_call: TRBD2; clone_size: NA; cdr3_nt: TGCGCCAGCAGTCTCGGACTAGCGGGAACTCCAGATACGCAGTATTTT; cdr3_aa: CASSLGLAGTPDTQYF
v_call: TRBV11-2; j_call: TRBJ2-7; d_call: NA; clone_size: NA; cdr3_nt: TGTGCCAGCAGCTTAGAAGTATCCTACGAGCAGTACTTC; cdr3_aa: CASSLEVSYEQYF
v_call: TRBV11-2; j_call: TRBJ2-3; d_call: TRBD2; clone_size: once; cdr3_nt: TGTGCCAGCAGCTTCGACGGACTAGCGGGAGAATCCAACACAGATACGCAGTATTTT; cdr3_aa: CASSFDGLAGESNTDTQYF
v_call: TRBV4-3; j_call: TRBJ2-1; d_call: NA; clone_size: NA; cdr3_nt: TGCGCCAGCAGCCAATTCCTAGAGAGACCCTACAATGAGCAGTTCTTC; cdr3_aa: CASSQFLERPYNEQFF
v_call: TRBV4-1; j_call: TRBJ2-6; d_call: NA; clone_size: NA; cdr3_nt: TGCGCCAGCAGCCAAGACCCTGGGGCCAACGTCCTGACTTTC; cdr3_aa: CASSQDPGANVLTF
v_call: TRBV27; j_call: TRBJ2-7; d_call: TRBD1; clone_size: NA; cdr3_nt: TGTGCCAGCAGTTTTACAGGGGAACAAGGGTACGAGCAGTACTTC; cdr3_aa: CASSFTGEQGYEQYF
v_call: TRBV28; j_call: TRBJ2-7; d_call: TRBD2; clone_size: NA; cdr3_nt: TGTGCCAGCAGCCACGGACTAGCGGGAGCCGGCGAGCAGTACTTC; cdr3_aa: CASSHGLAGAGEQYF
v_call: TRBV27; j_call: TRBJ2-7; d_call: TRBD1; clone_size: NA; cdr3_nt: TGTGCCAGCAGTTTATCTATTGGACAGGGGACCTACGAGCAGTACTTC; cdr3_aa: CASSLSIGQGTYEQYF
v_call: TRBV29-1; j_call: TRBJ1-3; d_call: NA; clone_size: NA; cdr3_nt: TGCAGCGTTTGGGGGGCGTCTGGAAACACCATATATTTT; cdr3_aa: CSVWGASGNTIYF
v_call: TRBV6-5; j_call: TRBJ1-5; d_call: NA; clone_size: few; cdr3_nt: TGTGCCAGCAGGAAATACAGGGATAATCAGCCCCAGCATTTT; cdr3_aa: CASRKYRDNQPQHF
v_call: TRBV4-1; j_call: TRBJ2-7; d_call: NA; clone_size: NA; cdr3_nt: TGCGCCAGCAGCCAAGTATCAGGGGCGAACTACGAGCAGTACTTC; cdr3_aa: CASSQVSGANYEQYF
v_call: TRBV27; j_call: TRBJ2-3; d_call: TRBD2; clone_size: NA; cdr3_nt: TGTGCCAGCAGTTTGGCCCACGCACTAGCGGGAGAATCTAATACGCAGTATTTT; cdr3_aa: CASSLAHALAGESNTQYF
v_call: TRBV6-1; j_call: TRBJ2-5; d_call: NA; clone_size: once; cdr3_nt: TGTGCCAGCAGTGAAAGAGAGGGTTATGAGACCCAGTACTTC; cdr3_aa: CASSEREGYETQYF
v_call: TRBV7-9; j_call: TRBJ2-1; d_call: NA; clone_size: NA; cdr3_nt: TGTGCCAGCAGCCCCGTAGGAGGCCTACAATTAAATGAGCAGTTCTTC; cdr3_aa: CASSPVGGLQLNEQFF
v_call: TRBV30; j_call: TRBJ2-3; d_call: NA; clone_size: few; cdr3_nt: TGTGCCTGGATGGCAGGAGGGAGTATGACAGATACGCAGTATTTT; cdr3_aa: CAWMAGGSMTDTQYF
v_call: TRBV10-3; j_call: TRBJ2-2; d_call: NA; clone_size: NA; cdr3_nt: TGTGCCATCAGTGAGGGACATACGAACACCGGGGAGCTGTTTTTT; cdr3_aa: CAISEGHTNTGELFF
v_call: TRBV7-3; j_call: TRBJ2-1; d_call: NA; clone_size: NA; cdr3_nt: TGTGCCAGCAGCTTAAATTCGGGCGGCTTTTACAATGAGCAGTTCTTC; cdr3_aa: CASSLNSGGFYNEQFF
v_call: TRBV4-3; j_call: TRBJ2-5; d_call: NA; clone_size: NA; cdr3_nt: TGCGCCAGCAGCCAAAACCAGGGAGAAGAGACCCAGTACTTC; cdr3_aa: CASSQNQGEETQYF
v_call: TRBV29-1; j_call: TRBJ2-5; d_call: TRBD2; clone_size: NA; cdr3_nt: TGCAGCGTTGTGGTAGCGGGAGATCAAGAGACCCAGTACTTC; cdr3_aa: CSVVVAGDQETQYF
v_call: TRBV19; j_call: TRBJ1-1; d_call: NA; clone_size: NA; cdr3_nt: TGTGCCAGTAGTATACAAGAAGGCCCCCCCTTATGGGAAGCTTTCTTT; cdr3_aa: CASSIQEGPPLWEAFF
v_call: TRBV28; j_call: TRBJ1-2; d_call: TRBD1; clone_size: once; cdr3_nt: TGTGCCAGCTTAGAACAGGGGGCGTATGGCTACACCTTC; cdr3_aa: CASLEQGAYGYTF
v_call: TRBV5-1; j_call: TRBJ1-4; d_call: TRBD1; clone_size: NA; cdr3_nt: TGCGCCAGCAGCCAGAGGGGGCCGGAGGCAACTAATGAAAAACTGTTTTTT; cdr3_aa: CASSQRGPEATNEKLFF
v_call: TRBV28; j_call: TRBJ2-5; d_call: TRBD1; clone_size: NA; cdr3_nt: TGTGCCAGCAGTCCCCGGGACAGGGGGCGGGAGACCCAGTACTTC; cdr3_aa: CASSPRDRGRETQYF
v_call: TRBV27; j_call: TRBJ2-7; d_call: NA; clone_size: NA; cdr3_nt: TGTGCCAGCAGTTTTGCGAGTGGGGTCTACGAGCAGTACTTC; cdr3_aa: CASSFASGVYEQYF
v_call: TRBV13; j_call: TRBJ2-2; d_call: TRBD2; clone_size: NA; cdr3_nt: TGTGCCAGCAGCGCAACCCTAGCGGGAGGATTCACCGGGGAGCTGTTTTTT; cdr3_aa: CASSATLAGGFTGELFF
v_call: TRBV6-1; j_call: TRBJ2-5; d_call: NA; clone_size: NA; cdr3_nt: TGTGCCAGCAGTGAATCCAAACAAGAGACCCAGTACTTC; cdr3_aa: CASSESKQETQYF
v_call: TRBV9; j_call: TRBJ2-2; d_call: TRBD1; clone_size: NA; cdr3_nt: TGTGCCAGCAGGGGGACAGGGGGCACCGGGGAGCTGTTTTTT; cdr3_aa: CASRGTGGTGELFF
v_call: TRBV7-2; j_call: TRBJ2-1; d_call: TRBD2; clone_size: NA; cdr3_nt: TGTGCCAGCAGCTTAGGGCTAGCGGGATATGAGCAGTTCTTC; cdr3_aa: CASSLGLAGYEQFF